The next 23 T cell receptor beta chains were all read from a single sample in a study of T cell changes during pregnancy in multiple sclerosis. The table came from immunoSEQ multiplex PCR; TCRdb's copy has only in-frame clones and leaves some out. The sample records 60,000 to 80,000 clones, around 85% being singletons. Sequencing was performed on peripheral blood, taken before pregnancy. The receptors stem from a female donor with multiple sclerosis, enrolled in a pregnancy study.

The chain is built from TRBV5-1 and TRBJ2-7; 7 bases line up with TRBD2. After removal of 0 bases from V and 7 bases from J, the junction contained 1 base not matched to a gene. The V gene's germline CDR1 is SGHRS and CDR2 YFSETQ. The CDR3 runs to 12 residues. The CDR3 nucleotides are TGCGCCAGCAGCTTGGGAGCGGGAGAGCAGTACTTC. As protein: CASSLGAGEQYF.

The sample holds a few counts of this clone. This sequence joins TRBV19 and TRBJ2-7; 7 bases match TRBD1. Germline-derived CDR1 and CDR2 are LNHDA and SQIVND (reference sequence). The CDR3 totals 13 residues. V lost 6 bases and J lost 12; bases outside the gene matches: 14. The CDR3 DNA follows: TGTGCCAGTAGGAATCGACCGGGACAGATGCCGTACTTC. Translating gives CASRNRPGQMPYF.

This chain connects TRBV7-9 to TRBJ1-1, with D perhaps matching TRBD1 (6 bases). This CDR3 contains 14 residues. Germline CDR1 is SEHNR and CDR2 is FQNEAQ (reference sequence). V was clipped by 5 bases and J by 11 bases, with 21 bases between them. The CDR3 reads CASSLAGTPFAAFF. CDR3 in DNA: TGTGCCAGCAGCCTCGCCGGGACACCCTTCGCGGCTTTCTTT.

CDR3 residues: CASSLLALAGTGELFF. The CDR3 DNA sequence: TGTGCCAGCAGCTTGTTAGCTCTCGCTGGGACCGGGGAGCTGTTTTTT. The genes are TRBV5-6 and TRBJ2-2, with D unresolved. V shed 1 base and J shed 5 bases, with 15 bases lying between them. The CDR3 spans 16 residues. Germline V gene lookup returns CDR1 SGHDT and CDR2 YYEEEE.

The chain carries TRBV12-5 and TRBJ2-1; 12 bases match TRBD2. Per the germline V gene, CDR1 is LGHNT and CDR2 is FRNRAP. Unmatched junction bases numbered 8, after V lost 4 bases and J lost 7 bases. CDR3 length: 16 amino acids. CDR3 DNA: TGTGCTAGTGGTTCTGCCGGACTAGCGGGAAGGAATGAGCAGTTCTTC. Residues: CASGSAGLAGRNEQFF.

This clone was counted a single time. The chain uses TRBV5-6 and TRBJ1-4, with D possibly matching TRBD1 (5 bases). Trimming shortened V by 1 base and J by 3 bases, and 13 bases separated the two germline ends. The CDR3 contains 16 residues. CDR1 is SGHDT and CDR2 is YYEEEE in the germline V gene. DNA of the CDR3: TGTGCCAGCAGCTTGATAGGGACTAGCGCTAATGAAAAACTGTTTTTT. It specifies CASSLIGTSANEKLFF.

The chain recombines TRBV4-2 with TRBJ1-1; TRBD1 agrees at 7 bases. The germline V gene encodes CDR1 LGHNA and CDR2 YNFKEQ. Trimming at V came to 5 bases and at J to 1 base, leaving 19 bases not matched to a gene. The CDR3 extends over 19 amino acids. CDR3: CASSFSGDSQIAKNTEAFF. The DNA for the CDR3 is TGTGCCAGCAGCTTCTCAGGGGACAGCCAAATCGCGAAGAACACTGAAGCTTTCTTT.

The chain joins TRBV2 to TRBJ1-2, with TRBD1 as a possible D gene (6 bases). Looked up from germline, CDR1 is SNHLY and CDR2 is FYNNEI. Trimming shortened V by 4 bases and J by 7 bases, and 19 bases separated the two germline ends. CDR3 length equals 15 residues. CDR3 sequence reads: CASSGSGQGTSGYTF. CDR3 DNA: TGTGCCAGCAGTGGGTCAGGGCAGGGGACAAGTGGCTACACCTTC.

The gene calls are TRBV27 and TRBJ1-4; no clear D gene. The CDR3 runs 13 residues. Germline V gene sequence: CDR1 MNHEY, CDR2 SMNVEV (reference sequence). Trimming pared 1 base from V and 7 bases from J, leaving 7 bases between. The chain's CDR3 is CASSLWSGEKLFF. CDR3 sequence (DNA): TGTGCCAGCAGTTTATGGTCAGGTGAAAAACTGTTTTTT.

The chain combines TRBV18 with TRBJ1-5, with D perhaps TRBD1 (6 bases). Trimming took off 2 bases at V and 6 bases at J, with 11 bases between the two ends. CDR1 KGHSH and CDR2 LQKENI come from the germline V gene. This CDR3 spans 14 amino acids. For the CDR3, the DNA is TGTGCCAGCTCACCAGGGGGGGCAATTCAGCCCCAGCATTTT. This encodes CASSPGGAIQPQHF.

This clone has only one observation. The CDR3 coding sequence is TGTGCCAGCAGCCACGGACAGGGACACACAGATACGCAGTATTTT. Protein: CASSHGQGHTDTQYF. V is TRBV7-3 and J is TRBJ2-3, with TRBD1 matching 8 bases. The CDR3 covers 15 residues. V shed 5 bases, J shed 2 bases, and the junction held 6 bases outside the gene matches. Germline CDR1 and CDR2: SGHTA and FQGTGA.

The chain carries TRBV7-2 and TRBJ2-5; D remains ambiguous. The germline V gene encodes CDR1 SGHTA and CDR2 FQGNSA. Trimming cost V 1 base and J 4 bases, with 7 bases left between them. This CDR3 is 13 amino acids long. The CDR3 sequence: CASSLGWRETQYF. The CDR3 nucleotides are TGTGCCAGCAGCTTAGGCTGGAGAGAGACCCAGTACTTC.

The J gene is TRBJ1-4, the V gene TRBV6-1, with TRBD1 matching 8 bases. The CDR3 runs 15 residues. The J segment lost 2 bases and the V segment lost 7 bases, leaving 6 bases of the junction unmatched. The germline V gene encodes CDR1 MNHNS and CDR2 SASEGT. The CDR3 region is CASKTAGGTNEKLFF. The CDR3 coding sequence is TGTGCCAGCAAGACCGCAGGGGGCACTAATGAAAAACTGTTTTTT.

The CDR3 nucleotides are TGCGCCAGCAGCTCATTTACAGGCCCGACAGCCTACAATGAGCAGTTCTTC. Protein product: CASSSFTGPTAYNEQFF. The chain has TRBV5-1 and TRBJ2-1, with a tentative D call TRBD1 (5 bases). V was clipped by 3 bases and J by 2 bases, with 18 bases between them. This CDR3 comprises 17 residues. Germline V gene data show CDR1 as SGHRS and CDR2 as YFSETQ.

The rearrangement joins TRBV5-1 to TRBJ2-1, with 7 nucleotides matching TRBD2. The germline CDR1 and CDR2 sequences are SGHRS and YFSETQ. Unmatched junction bases numbered 11, after V lost 7 bases and J lost 4 bases. The CDR3 contains 15 residues. The CDR3 sequence is CASATTGTTYNEQFF. Written as DNA, the CDR3 is TGCGCCAGCGCCACCACCGGGACTACTTACAATGAGCAGTTCTTC.

The CDR3 spells CASSPRQVYNYGYTF. CDR3 nucleotides: TGTGCCAGTAGTCCGAGACAGGTTTATAACTATGGCTACACCTTC. This sequence joins TRBV19 and TRBJ1-2; possible D gene TRBD1, 6 bases. Germline V lookup: CDR1 LNHDA, CDR2 SQIVND (reference sequence). The length of the CDR3 is 15 residues. The ends were cut back, 5 bases at V and 1 base at J, with 14 bases in the middle.

This chain uses TRBV5-1 with TRBJ1-4, with 7 bases lining up with TRBD1. Unmatched junction bases numbered 2, after V lost 6 bases and J lost 0 bases. Per germline, CDR1 SGHRS and CDR2 YFSETQ. This CDR3 comprises 14 residues. The CDR3 spells CASTGGATNEKLFF. The CDR3 region has the DNA TGCGCCAGCACAGGGGGAGCAACTAATGAAAAACTGTTTTTT.

The chain combines TRBV5-1 with TRBJ2-1, with a weak D call TRBD2 (5 bases). V shed 0 bases and J shed 0 bases, with 10 bases lying between them. From germline, CDR1 is SGHRS and CDR2 YFSETQ. The CDR3 totals 16 residues. The CDR3 bases are TGCGCCAGCAGCTTGGTGGGAGACTACTCCTACAATGAGCAGTTCTTC. It is translated as CASSLVGDYSYNEQFF.

The chain employs TRBV9 and TRBJ2-1; tentatively, D is TRBD2 (6 bases). The CDR3 contains 13 residues. Germline assignment: CDR1 SGDLS and CDR2 YYNGEE. Deletions cut 2 bases from V and 9 bases from J, with 12 bases between. The DNA of the CDR3 is TGTGCCAGCAGCGTTCCCCCTAGCGTTGAGCAGTTCTTC. Its translation: CASSVPPSVEQFF. The whole variable domain, filled in from reference TRBV9 and TRBJ2-1, reads DSGVTQTPKHLITATGQRVTLRCSPRSGDLSVYWYQQSLDQGLQFLIQYYNGEERAKGNILERFSAQQFPDLHSELNLSSLELGDSALYFCASSVPPSVEQFFGPGTRLTVL.

This clone was seen just once. V usage is TRBV6-5 and J usage is TRBJ2-3, with 11 bases matching TRBD2. Trimming at V came to 6 bases and at J to 4 bases, leaving 6 bases not matched to a gene. The CDR3 sequence is 15 residues long. Per the germline V gene, CDR1 is MNHEY and CDR2 is SVGAGI. The CDR3: CASRDSGGAPDTQYF. The CDR3 coding sequence is TGTGCCAGCAGAGATAGCGGGGGGGCCCCAGATACGCAGTATTTT.

The V and J genes are TRBV18 and TRBJ2-7; a possible D gene is TRBD2 (6 bases). V lost 3 bases and J lost 2, with 14 bases in between. Germline V lookup: CDR1 KGHSH, CDR2 LQKENI. This CDR3 region has 15 residues. CDR3 coding DNA: TGTGCCAGCTCACCTTCCGGGAGAATCCCCTACGAGCAGTACTTC. Amino acid sequence: CASSPSGRIPYEQYF.

V is TRBV9 and J is TRBJ2-7; D might be TRBD2 (5 bases). This CDR3 is built from 14 residues. Trimming removed 0 bases from V and 2 bases from J, with 9 bases in between. CDR1 SGDLS and CDR2 YYNGEE come from the germline V gene. CDR3 bases: TGTGCCAGCAGCGTAGGAGGAGGAGCCTACGAGCAGTACTTC. Protein sequence: CASSVGGGAYEQYF.

This chain joins TRBV2 and TRBJ1-5; D possibly corresponds to TRBD1 (6 bases). V gave up 6 bases and J gave up 1 base, with 13 bases separating them. This CDR3 is 15 amino acids long. CDR1 and CDR2 from the germline V gene are SNHLY and FYNNEI. In DNA form, the CDR3 reads TGTGCCAGCAGAGTAAGGGACACCAGCAATCAGCCCCAGCATTTT. It yields the protein CASRVRDTSNQPQHF.